This T cell receptor beta chain is drawn from a study of regulatory T cells in long-lasting Graves disease. Building of the TCR beta libraries involved iRepertoire HTBI primers and Arm-PCR of CDR3 regions. From the multiplex PCR reads, TCRdb called clonotypes with MiXCR, one entry per CDR3 protein. The sample lists roughly 500,000 distinct CDR3 sequences, less than 25% occurring once. Sample time point: persistent/refractory GD, antithyroid drugs over 5 years with positive TRAb. Following extraction of RNA from PBMCs, that RNA was used to make the TCR library. This clonotype was counted once. The clonotype originates from a female donor with Graves disease. The sample consisted of peripheral blood mononuclear cells (PBMCs), taken when the disease was refractory, from a patient treated with antithyroid drugs.

The CDR3 here is CASRAVTGELFF. CDR3 sequence (DNA): TGTGCCAGCAGGGCCGTCACCGGGGAGCTGTTTTTT. The chain links TRBV25-1 to TRBJ2-2; no definite D call. Germline CDR1 is MGHDK and CDR2 is SYGVNS. The V end was cut by 6 bases, the J end by 4 bases, with 6 bases between. This CDR3 region has 12 residues.